The rows below give T cell receptor beta chains drawn from one sample of a study of T cell responses to AZD1222 COVID-19 vaccine. Repertoires were generated with immunoSEQ multiplex PCR, while TCRdb's copy carries only in-frame clones and drops some. Of around 100,000 clones in the sample, around 82% were seen once. Material: peripheral blood, obtained on day 0 of AZD1222 vaccination. Receptors originate from an adult in good health. Each CDR3 is given with its conserved first and last residue. Each record gives: J gene, V gene, D gene, clone size, CDR3 DNA, CDR3 protein. A D gene is named only where the DNA matches it firmly. Clone size is not always given. Where it is, it says once, few, many or a class for expanded clones.

j_call: TRBJ2-3; v_call: TRBV11-3; d_call: .; clone_size: .; cdr3_nt: TGTGCCAGCAGCGGCAACGGTAATACGCAGTATTTT; cdr3_aa: CASSGNGNTQYF
j_call: TRBJ1-5; v_call: TRBV5-6; d_call: .; clone_size: .; cdr3_nt: TGTGCCAGCAGCTTGGAAGGTATAAATCAGCCCCAGCATTTT; cdr3_aa: CASSLEGINQPQHF
j_call: TRBJ2-1; v_call: TRBV12-3/TRBV12-4; d_call: TRBD2; clone_size: .; cdr3_nt: TGTGCCAGCAGGCGCGGGGGTATTGAGCAGTTCTTC; cdr3_aa: CASRRGGIEQFF
j_call: TRBJ1-1; v_call: TRBV28; d_call: .; clone_size: .; cdr3_nt: TGTGCCAGCAGTTTGATGAACACTGAAGCTTTCTTT; cdr3_aa: CASSLMNTEAFF
j_call: TRBJ2-2; v_call: TRBV10-2; d_call: TRBD2; clone_size: .; cdr3_nt: TGCGCCAGCAGTGCGAAAGCGGGGGGGCAGAGGACCGGGGAGCTGTTTTTT; cdr3_aa: CASSAKAGGQRTGELFF
j_call: TRBJ2-3; v_call: TRBV28; d_call: TRBD2; clone_size: .; cdr3_nt: TGTGCCAGCGGGTCCGCGGGAGTTGGCACAGATACGCAGTATTTT; cdr3_aa: CASGSAGVGTDTQYF
j_call: TRBJ1-1; v_call: TRBV5-8; d_call: .; clone_size: .; cdr3_nt: TGTGCCAGCACCAACTTAGGGAGCACTGAAGCTTTCTTT; cdr3_aa: CASTNLGSTEAFF
j_call: TRBJ1-1; v_call: TRBV7-9; d_call: .; clone_size: once; cdr3_nt: TGTGCCAGCAGCTTTAACAGTCGGAACGCTGAAGCTTTCTTT; cdr3_aa: CASSFNSRNAEAFF
j_call: TRBJ1-1; v_call: TRBV5-1; d_call: .; clone_size: .; cdr3_nt: TGCGCCAGCAGTATGAACACTGAAGCTTTCTTT; cdr3_aa: CASSMNTEAFF
j_call: TRBJ2-5; v_call: TRBV13; d_call: TRBD2; clone_size: .; cdr3_nt: TGTGCCAGCAGCTTAACGGGGGGTAGCGGTTTTGATGAGACCCAGTACTTC; cdr3_aa: CASSLTGGSGFDETQYF
j_call: TRBJ1-3; v_call: TRBV15; d_call: .; clone_size: .; cdr3_nt: TGTGCCACCAGCAGAGGTGGGGACCGTGGAAACACCATATATTTT; cdr3_aa: CATSRGGDRGNTIYF
j_call: TRBJ2-7; v_call: TRBV7-2; d_call: TRBD1; clone_size: .; cdr3_nt: TGTGCCAGCAGCTTGGACAGGCGATTCACCTCCTACGAGCAGTACTTC; cdr3_aa: CASSLDRRFTSYEQYF
j_call: TRBJ1-5; v_call: TRBV4-2; d_call: .; clone_size: .; cdr3_nt: TGTGCCAGCAGCCAAGATTCTGGTTACAGCAATCAGCCCCAGCATTTT; cdr3_aa: CASSQDSGYSNQPQHF
j_call: TRBJ2-7; v_call: TRBV6-6; d_call: .; clone_size: .; cdr3_nt: TGTGCCAGCAGGCAGGGGTACGAGCAGTACTTC; cdr3_aa: CASRQGYEQYF
j_call: TRBJ1-5; v_call: TRBV24-1; d_call: .; clone_size: .; cdr3_nt: TGTGCCACGGGTTCGGGGACTGGCAATCAGCCCCAGCATTTT; cdr3_aa: CATGSGTGNQPQHF
j_call: TRBJ1-2; v_call: TRBV27; d_call: .; clone_size: .; cdr3_nt: TGTGCCAGCAGTTTAACCCAGTACTATGGCTACACCTTC; cdr3_aa: CASSLTQYYGYTF
j_call: TRBJ2-1; v_call: TRBV7-2; d_call: TRBD2; clone_size: .; cdr3_nt: TGTGCCAGCAGCTTATTTGGGGCGGGAGTCGGTCGGGGTGAGCAGTTCTTC; cdr3_aa: CASSLFGAGVGRGEQFF
j_call: TRBJ2-5; v_call: TRBV7-8; d_call: TRBD1; clone_size: .; cdr3_nt: TGTGCCAGCAGCTTCGGCAGGGGGTATGAGACCCAGTACTTC; cdr3_aa: CASSFGRGYETQYF
j_call: TRBJ1-6; v_call: TRBV5-1; d_call: TRBD1; clone_size: .; cdr3_nt: TGCGCCAGCAGCCCCCGGGACAGCAGCTCCTATAATTCACCCCTCCACTTT; cdr3_aa: CASSPRDSSSYNSPLHF
j_call: TRBJ1-1; v_call: TRBV4-1; d_call: .; clone_size: .; cdr3_nt: TGCGCCAGCAGCCAAGAGGGTAGGAGAAAAGTTGAGGCTTTCTTT; cdr3_aa: CASSQEGRRKVEAFF
j_call: TRBJ2-5; v_call: TRBV24-1; d_call: TRBD2; clone_size: once; cdr3_nt: TGTGCCACCAGTGACTCTACTCCGGGACTAGATCTAGAGACCCAGTACTTC; cdr3_aa: CATSDSTPGLDLETQYF
j_call: TRBJ2-3; v_call: TRBV7-3; d_call: .; clone_size: .; cdr3_nt: TGTGCCAGCAGCGGGGTCGGAGAAGATACGCAGTATTTT; cdr3_aa: CASSGVGEDTQYF
j_call: TRBJ1-3; v_call: TRBV27; d_call: .; clone_size: few; cdr3_nt: TGTGCCAGCAGTTTCGGGGGCGGAAACACCATATATTTT; cdr3_aa: CASSFGGGNTIYF
j_call: TRBJ1-5; v_call: TRBV19; d_call: TRBD1; clone_size: .; cdr3_nt: TGTGCCAGTAGTAACGACAGGGGGCAGCCCCAGCATTTT; cdr3_aa: CASSNDRGQPQHF
j_call: TRBJ2-1; v_call: TRBV28; d_call: .; clone_size: .; cdr3_nt: TGTGCCAGCCCACCTCGGGGCGGGTCCTCCTACAATGAGCAGTTCTTC; cdr3_aa: CASPPRGGSSYNEQFF
j_call: TRBJ1-5; v_call: TRBV28; d_call: TRBD1; clone_size: .; cdr3_nt: TGTGCCAGCAGAACTGCCGGGACAGGGTATCAGCCCCAGCATTTT; cdr3_aa: CASRTAGTGYQPQHF
j_call: TRBJ1-1; v_call: TRBV7-9; d_call: TRBD1; clone_size: once; cdr3_nt: TGTGCCAGCAGCTTAGGGGGACAGATGAACACTGAAGCTTTCTTT; cdr3_aa: CASSLGGQMNTEAFF
j_call: TRBJ2-5; v_call: TRBV11-2; d_call: TRBD2; clone_size: .; cdr3_nt: TGTGCCAGCAGCGTCGACGGGGGAACTAGCGGCCCAGAGACCCAGTACTTC; cdr3_aa: CASSVDGGTSGPETQYF
j_call: TRBJ2-3; v_call: TRBV6-2/TRBV6-3; d_call: .; clone_size: once; cdr3_nt: TGTGCCAGCAGTCCCCTGCTTAGCACAGATACGCAGTATTTT; cdr3_aa: CASSPLLSTDTQYF
j_call: TRBJ1-3; v_call: TRBV6-6; d_call: .; clone_size: .; cdr3_nt: TGTGCCAGCAGTTACTCGAGTAGAGGGTCTAGGAACACCATATATTTT; cdr3_aa: CASSYSSRGSRNTIYF
j_call: TRBJ2-1; v_call: TRBV7-6; d_call: TRBD2; clone_size: .; cdr3_nt: TGTGCCAGCAGCTTAATGCTAGCGGGAGAAAATGAGCAGTTCTTC; cdr3_aa: CASSLMLAGENEQFF
j_call: TRBJ1-2; v_call: TRBV28; d_call: TRBD1; clone_size: .; cdr3_nt: TGTGCCACAGGGGGCGCCTATGGCTACACCTTC; cdr3_aa: CATGGAYGYTF
j_call: TRBJ2-1; v_call: TRBV18; d_call: .; clone_size: .; cdr3_nt: TGTGCCAGCTCACCAGGGGACAACTACAATGAGCAGTTCTTC; cdr3_aa: CASSPGDNYNEQFF
j_call: TRBJ1-4; v_call: TRBV7-2; d_call: .; clone_size: .; cdr3_nt: TGTGCCAGCAGCTTAGAAATGGGGGCGGTGAGGGAAAAACTGTTTTTT; cdr3_aa: CASSLEMGAVREKLFF
j_call: TRBJ1-5; v_call: TRBV2; d_call: .; clone_size: .; cdr3_nt: TGTGCCAGCAGTGAGTTTAATCAGCCCCAGCATTTT; cdr3_aa: CASSEFNQPQHF
j_call: TRBJ1-1; v_call: TRBV7-8; d_call: .; clone_size: .; cdr3_nt: TGTGCCAGCAGCAGGGGGGCACAGGTCGGCACTGAAGCTTTCTTT; cdr3_aa: CASSRGAQVGTEAFF
j_call: TRBJ1-1; v_call: TRBV6-5; d_call: .; clone_size: .; cdr3_nt: TGTGCCAGCCTTTTAGGTGGCAGCATGAACACTGAAGCTTTCTTT; cdr3_aa: CASLLGGSMNTEAFF
j_call: TRBJ1-2; v_call: TRBV2; d_call: .; clone_size: .; cdr3_nt: TGTGCCAGCAGTGCACAGAACTATGGCTACACCTTC; cdr3_aa: CASSAQNYGYTF
j_call: TRBJ1-1; v_call: TRBV14; d_call: .; clone_size: .; cdr3_nt: TGTGCCAGCAGCCAAGTTCCAGGGGTAACTGAAGCTTTCTTT; cdr3_aa: CASSQVPGVTEAFF
j_call: TRBJ1-1; v_call: TRBV29-1; d_call: .; clone_size: .; cdr3_nt: TGCAGCGTTAAAACACAGCAGAACACTGAAGCTTTCTTT; cdr3_aa: CSVKTQQNTEAFF
j_call: TRBJ2-5; v_call: TRBV11-3; d_call: .; clone_size: .; cdr3_nt: TGTGCCAGCTCCTTAGGGGATATCGTGAAAGAGACCCAGTACTTC; cdr3_aa: CASSLGDIVKETQYF
j_call: TRBJ2-3; v_call: TRBV3-1/TRBV3-2; d_call: TRBD2; clone_size: once; cdr3_nt: TGTGCCAGCAGCCAAGGATTTAGCGGGAACCTCTTT; cdr3_aa: CASSQGFSGNLF
j_call: TRBJ1-6; v_call: TRBV28; d_call: .; clone_size: .; cdr3_nt: TGTGCCAGCAGACCGGGACAACCAAATTCACCCCTCCACTTT; cdr3_aa: CASRPGQPNSPLHF
j_call: TRBJ2-7; v_call: TRBV11-2; d_call: .; clone_size: .; cdr3_nt: TGTGCCAGCAGCTCCCCCCCGCAGGGATACTCCTACGAGCAGTACTTC; cdr3_aa: CASSSPPQGYSYEQYF